A selection of T cell receptor beta chains follows, all from one sample in a study of T cells in Graves' hyperthyroidism and ophthalmopathy. MiXCR was run by TCRdb on the multiplex PCR reads, yielding one entry per CDR3 protein. The data hold approximately 640,000 distinct CDR3 sequences, with about 45% observed a single time. The sequenced sample consisted of peripheral blood or thyroid tissue (not recorded which). All receptors come from an adult man with Graves' disease, either hyperthyroidism or ophthalmopathy (not recorded which). Each CDR3 is given with its conserved first and last residue. The D gene is left open where the match is weak.

TRBV7-9	-	CVSSPRRELFF
TRBV10-3	-	CAISEGWFYGYTF
TRBV24-1	TRBD1	CATSEAGTGPQETQYF
TRBV5-1	-	CASSSEAINEKLFF
TRBV7-2	-	CASSTGGWGAVGWETQYF
TRBV19	TRBD1	CASSMRTGRGNQPQHF
TRBV10-2	-	CASSFNGYNSPLHF
TRBV7-6	-	CASSFGETNEKLFF
TRBV7-9	TRBD1	CASSDGQALTSDEQYF
TRBV7-2	-	CASSLDSGKAFF
TRBV2	-	CASSLAPPLHF
TRBV10-3	TRBD1	CAISDQNRGRAEAFF
TRBV6-5	TRBD1	CASSDSDRLGSPLHF
TRBV6-6	TRBD1	CASSGDFRDRGFTGELFF
TRBV7-9	-	CASRPDILNTEAFF
TRBV12-3/TRBV12-4	-	CASRPQGRSNEKLFF
TRBV7-4	TRBD1	CASSFRDSVHYEQYF
TRBV9	TRBD1	CASRRQGVIDGYTF
TRBV7-2	TRBD1	CASRTDRGGETQYF
TRBV12-3/TRBV12-4	TRBD1	CASSALQGWNTEAFF
TRBV2	-	CGAGANSNQPQHF
TRBV6-5	-	CASSTWESYEQYF
TRBV2	TRBD1	CASSQGAGYGYTF
TRBV7-8	TRBD1	CASSIVGTGGVNQPQHF
TRBV10-3	-	CAISEGTTEAFF
TRBV11-2	TRBD1	CASSSTGTGDDEQYF
TRBV14	-	CASSQGTPNQPQHF
TRBV24-1	-	CATSDLMTNYGYTF
TRBV20-1	-	CSARDLGGSYEQYF
TRBV7-7	TRBD2	CASSQISGLVETQYF
TRBV5-1	-	CASSPGPGPHEQYF
TRBV25-1	-	CASSGWEGGTGELFF